Sequencing of this TCR beta chain was carried out in a study of cytomegalovirus exposure and HLA in healthy donors. The PCR had 60 Vbeta and 13 Jbeta primers. TCRdb's copy holds only in-frame clones and misses some; the assay was immunoSEQ multiplex PCR. Among 150,000 to 200,000 clones, around 84% were seen once, and the ten largest hold approximately 3.1%. Note on this clone: The junction departs from germline at one end; a sequencing error may be responsible.

Per germline, CDR1 SEHNR and CDR2 FQNEAQ (reference sequence). CDR3 size: 11 residues. This receptor was taken from a middle-aged woman in good health and CMV-seronegative. The chain carries TRBV7-9 and TRBJ1-1, with 8 bases fitting TRBD1. Sequencing was done on a sample of PBMCs. In DNA, the CDR3 is TGTTCCAGCAGCCAGACAGGGGCAGCTTTCTTT. The encoded protein is CSSSQTGAAFF.